These 20 T cell receptor beta chains came from one sample sequenced in a study of graft-versus-host responses after intestinal transplantation. Produced via immunoSEQ multiplex PCR; TCRdb's table is partial and in-frame only. Here the sample spans about 85,000 clones, 75% to 95% being singletons. For these TCRs, the target antigens are not known. The sample consisted of unstimulated CD8+ T cells sorted from spleen or lymph node cells, taken before transplant. These TCRs come from a human donor who was the organ donor for an intestinal transplant.

The rearrangement joins TRBV6-1 to TRBJ2-3; the D call may be TRBD1 or TRBD2 (6 bases each). CDR3 size: 15 residues. The V gene lost 6 bases and the J gene lost 0 bases, with 13 bases spanning the gap. The germline gives CDR1 MNHNS, CDR2 SASEGT. The CDR3 sequence is CASSGGDHSTDTQYF. The CDR3 region has the DNA TGTGCCAGCAGCGGGGGCGACCATAGCACAGATACGCAGTATTTT.

The V call is TRBV4-1, the J call TRBJ1-3; no clear D. This CDR3 has 15 amino acids. Per the germline V gene, CDR1 is MGHRA and CDR2 is YSYEKL. V was shortened by 1 base and J by 3 bases, with 10 bases between the two germline ends. The CDR3 region is CASSQGKISGNTIYF. CDR3 DNA: TGCGCCAGCAGCCAAGGAAAGATTAGTGGAAACACCATATATTTT.

This clone was counted once. The genes are TRBV5-6 and TRBJ1-2; D gene ambiguous. The germline CDR1 and CDR2 sequences are SGHDT and YYEEEE. Trimming took 2 bases from V and 6 from J, leaving 5 bases between them. This CDR3 is built from 11 residues. DNA for the CDR3: TGTGCCAGCAGCTTTTTGGATGGCTACACCTTC. The encoded protein is CASSFLDGYTF.

CDR3 sequence: CSGRGVSPYNEQFF. The CDR3 region has the DNA TGCAGCGGACGGGGCGTGTCCCCCTACAATGAGCAGTTCTTC. This rearrangement joins TRBV29-1 to TRBJ2-1; D possibly matches TRBD1 or TRBD2 (5 bases each). V lost 7 bases, J lost 2 bases, and 15 bases lay in between. From germline, CDR1 is SQVTM and CDR2 ANQGSEA. There are 14 residues in the CDR3.

The rearrangement links TRBV9 to TRBJ1-1; a weak D match, TRBD1 (6 bases). Germline V gene lookup returns CDR1 SGDLS and CDR2 YYNGEE. This CDR3 has 10 amino acids. The V end lost 7 bases, the J end lost 6 bases, and 7 bases lay between the germline ends. This CDR3 is CASGGPEAFF. CDR3 bases: TGTGCCAGCGGGGGCCCTGAAGCTTTCTTT.

Written as DNA, the CDR3 is TGTGCCAGTAGTATAGACACCACCTACGAGCAGTACTTC. Translation: CASSIDTTYEQYF. This rearrangement joins TRBV19 to TRBJ2-7; D gene uncertain. Germline-derived CDR1 and CDR2 are LNHDA and SQIVND (reference sequence). Trimming pared 0 bases from V and 2 bases from J, leaving 5 bases between. The CDR3 is made up of 13 amino acids.

The rearrangement uses TRBV4-1 and TRBJ2-1, with TRBD2 as a possible D gene (5 bases). Looked up from germline, CDR1 is MGHRA and CDR2 is YSYEKL. There are 17 residues in the CDR3. V was pared by 2 bases and J by 4 bases, with 18 bases between. In nucleotides, the CDR3 is TGCGCCAGCAGCCAATGGGTCGGGGAAGGAAATTACAATGAGCAGTTCTTC. Translated: CASSQWVGEGNYNEQFF.

This chain links TRBV27 with TRBJ1-5, with a weak D call TRBD1 (6 bases). CDR1 and CDR2 from the germline V gene are MNHEY and SMNVEV (reference sequence). The CDR3 consists of 14 residues. Trimming took 4 bases from V and 4 from J, leaving 11 bases between them. Here the CDR3 reads CASSYTGRNQPQHF. The CDR3 DNA reads TGTGCCAGCAGTTACACAGGGCGAAATCAGCCCCAGCATTTT.

The chain carries TRBV5-1 and TRBJ2-3, with 11 bases lining up with TRBD2. The V gene's germline CDR1 is SGHRS and CDR2 YFSETQ. After removal of 3 bases from V and 2 bases from J, the junction contained 5 bases not matched to a gene. This CDR3 has 16 residues. CDR3 protein: CASSSLAGDYTDTQYF. Written as DNA, the CDR3 is TGCGCCAGCAGCTCACTAGCGGGGGATTACACAGATACGCAGTATTTT.

J is TRBJ1-2 and V is TRBV9; D might be TRBD1 (6 bases). Trimming removed 0 bases at V and 5 bases at J, with 11 bases between. This CDR3 comprises 14 residues. Germline CDR1 is SGDLS and CDR2 is YYNGEE. This chain's CDR3 is CASSVETGAYGYTF. The CDR3 coding sequence is TGTGCCAGCAGCGTAGAGACAGGCGCTTATGGCTACACCTTC.

This clone came up once. This chain uses TRBV5-6 with TRBJ2-5; possible D gene TRBD2, 6 bases. Germline CDR1 is SGHDT and CDR2 is YYEEEE. The CDR3 sequence is 13 residues long. The V and J ends lost 4 bases and 5 bases respectively, with 12 bases between them. CDR3 DNA sequence: TGTGCCAGCAGCGCGGGCCGGGAGGAGACCCAGTACTTC. Amino acids: CASSAGREETQYF.

V is TRBV19 and J is TRBJ2-5, with 11 bases identical to TRBD1. The J call could be wrong; TRBJ2-7 is a better fit for the DNA end. Germline V gene data show CDR1 as LNHDA and CDR2 as SQIVND (reference sequence). CDR3 length equals 14 residues. The chain's CDR3 is CATQGTGGIYEQYF. Written as DNA, the CDR3 is TGTGCCACCCAAGGGACAGGGGGAATCTACGAGCAGTACTTC.

The genes are TRBV11-3 and TRBJ2-7; the match to TRBD2 covers 12 bases. This CDR3 is 18 amino acids long. J was trimmed by 3 bases and V by 3 bases; bases with no gene match: 12. Germline lookup yields CDR1 SGHNT and CDR2 YENEEA. CDR3 nucleotides: TGTGCCAGCAGCTTCGGAGAGCCTTGGACTAGCGGGATCTACGAGCAGTACTTC. Translation: CASSFGEPWTSGIYEQYF.

The chain has TRBV4-1 and TRBJ2-6; TRBD1 is a possible D gene (6 bases). Trimming pared 1 base from V and 1 base from J, leaving 8 bases between. The CDR3 is made up of 16 amino acids. Germline V gene data show CDR1 as MGHRA and CDR2 as YSYEKL. The CDR3 DNA is TGCGCCAGCAGCCAAGTCAGGGGATCTGGGGCCAACGTCCTGACTTTC. It yields the protein CASSQVRGSGANVLTF.

This chain joins TRBV19 and TRBJ2-7; 9 bases are shared with TRBD1. Per germline, CDR1 LNHDA and CDR2 SQIVND (reference sequence). Germline trimming cut 5 bases from V and 1 base from J; bases unmatched to any gene: 3. The CDR3 has 14 residues. The CDR3 loop is CASSSGTGSYEQYF. The DNA of the CDR3 is TGTGCCAGTAGTTCAGGGACAGGGTCCTACGAGCAGTACTTC.

This clone was observed once. This sequence joins TRBV4-1 and TRBJ1-3; D is ambiguous. Germline V lookup: CDR1 MGHRA, CDR2 YSYEKL. The CDR3 has 12 amino acids. The ends were cut back, 4 bases at V and 6 bases at J, with 7 bases in the middle. The CDR3 nucleotides read TGCGCCAGCAGCCCAGAGCAAAACACCATATATTTT. Its translation: CASSPEQNTIYF.

V and J are TRBV19 and TRBJ2-7, with 9 bases fitting TRBD1. V lost 3 bases to trimming and J lost 2 bases; unmatched junction nucleotides: 2. Looked up from germline, CDR1 is LNHDA and CDR2 is SQIVND (reference sequence). The CDR3 spans 14 residues. CDR3 loop: CASSMGTGTYEQYF. The CDR3 DNA reads as TGTGCCAGTAGTATGGGGACAGGGACCTACGAGCAGTACTTC.

The chain links TRBV7-3 to TRBJ1-1; TRBD1 might be the D (5 bases). V lost 5 bases, J lost 5 bases, and 15 bases lay in between. The CDR3 covers 14 residues. The V gene's germline CDR1 is SGHTA and CDR2 FQGTGA. The CDR3 protein is CASSLVGGETEAFF. The CDR3 bases are TGTGCCAGCAGCCTAGTTGGGGGAGAAACTGAAGCTTTCTTT.

The V gene is TRBV7-9, the J gene TRBJ2-3; 7 bases map to TRBD1. Germline loops: CDR1 SEHNR, CDR2 FQNEAQ (reference sequence). The CDR3 contains 14 residues. J lost 1 base, V lost 5 bases, and 3 bases had no gene match. CDR3 protein: CASSPTGGTDTQYF. The CDR3 DNA sequence: TGTGCCAGCAGCCCCACAGGGGGCACAGATACGCAGTATTTT.

The chain recombines TRBV12-5 with TRBJ1-4; 10 bases align to TRBD1. CDR1 LGHNT and CDR2 FRNRAP come from the germline V gene. This CDR3 has 19 residues. J gave up 6 bases and V 1 base, and 14 bases lay outside the gene matches. The CDR3, as DNA: TGTGCTAGTGGTTTGGCCCTGGGACAGGGGTTGGGTGTAGATGAAAAACTGTTTTTT. Protein sequence: CASGLALGQGLGVDEKLFF.